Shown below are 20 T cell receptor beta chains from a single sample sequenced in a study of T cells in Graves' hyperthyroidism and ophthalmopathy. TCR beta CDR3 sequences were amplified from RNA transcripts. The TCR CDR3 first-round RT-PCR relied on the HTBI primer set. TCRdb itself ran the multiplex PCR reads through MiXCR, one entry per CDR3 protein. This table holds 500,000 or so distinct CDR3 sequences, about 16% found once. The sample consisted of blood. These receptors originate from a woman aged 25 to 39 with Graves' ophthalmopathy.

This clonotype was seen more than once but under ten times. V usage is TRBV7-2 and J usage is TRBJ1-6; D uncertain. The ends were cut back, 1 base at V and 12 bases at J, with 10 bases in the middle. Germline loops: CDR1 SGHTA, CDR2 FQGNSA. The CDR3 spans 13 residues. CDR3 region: CASSLEEGLPLHF. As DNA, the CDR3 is TGTGCCAGCAGCTTAGAAGAGGGATTACCCCTCCACTTT.

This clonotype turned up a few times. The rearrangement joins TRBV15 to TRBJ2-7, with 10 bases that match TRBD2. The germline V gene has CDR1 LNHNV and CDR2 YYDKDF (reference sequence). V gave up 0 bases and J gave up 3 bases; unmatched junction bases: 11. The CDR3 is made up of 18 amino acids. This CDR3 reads CATSRDYWSSGSDYEQYF. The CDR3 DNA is TGTGCCACCAGCAGAGATTACTGGTCTAGCGGGAGTGACTACGAGCAGTACTTC.

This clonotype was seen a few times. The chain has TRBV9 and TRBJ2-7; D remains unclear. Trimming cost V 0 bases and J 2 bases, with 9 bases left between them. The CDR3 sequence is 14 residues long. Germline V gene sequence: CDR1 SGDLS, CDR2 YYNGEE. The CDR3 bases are TGTGCCAGCAGCGTAGCTGCAGGTGCCTACGAGCAGTACTTC. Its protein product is CASSVAAGAYEQYF.

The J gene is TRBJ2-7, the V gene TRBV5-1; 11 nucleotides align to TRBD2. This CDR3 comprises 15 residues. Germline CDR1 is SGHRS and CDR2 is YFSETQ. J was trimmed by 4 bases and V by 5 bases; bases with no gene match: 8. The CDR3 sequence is CASRSGTSGLYEQYF. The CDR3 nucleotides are TGCGCCAGCAGGTCCGGGACTAGCGGTTTATACGAGCAGTACTTC.

In DNA form, the CDR3 reads TGTGCCAGCAACACGGGGGTCGGACGGTCTGAAGCTTTCTTT. This translates into CASNTGVGRSEAFF. The chain links TRBV9 to TRBJ1-1, with D perhaps TRBD1 (5 bases). The CDR3 loop spans 14 amino acids. From germline, CDR1 is SGDLS and CDR2 YYNGEE. V was clipped by 6 bases and J by 6 bases, with 18 bases between them.

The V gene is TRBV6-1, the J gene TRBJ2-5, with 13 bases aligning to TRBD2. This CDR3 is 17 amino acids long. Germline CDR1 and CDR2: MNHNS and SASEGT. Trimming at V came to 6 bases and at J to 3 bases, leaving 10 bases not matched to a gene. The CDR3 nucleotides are TGTGCCAGCAGCCGATATAGGACTAGCGGGAGCAAAGAGACCCAGTACTTC. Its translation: CASSRYRTSGSKETQYF.

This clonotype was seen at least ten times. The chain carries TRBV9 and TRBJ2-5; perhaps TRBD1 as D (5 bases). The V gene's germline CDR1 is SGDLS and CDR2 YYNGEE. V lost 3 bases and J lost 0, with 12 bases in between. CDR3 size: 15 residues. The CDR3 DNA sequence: TGTGCCAGCAGCGACGGATCGACAGACCAAGAGACCCAGTACTTC. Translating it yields CASSDGSTDQETQYF. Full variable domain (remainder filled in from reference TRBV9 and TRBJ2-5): DSGVTQTPKHLITATGQRVTLRCSPRSGDLSVYWYQQSLDQGLQFLIQYYNGEERAKGNILERFSAQQFPDLHSELNLSSLELGDSALYFCASSDGSTDQETQYFGPGTRLLVL.

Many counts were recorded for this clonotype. CDR3 sequence (DNA): TGTGCCAGCAGCTTAGCTAGCGGGGCCTCCGGGGAGCTGTTTTTT. It yields the protein CASSLASGASGELFF. This chain links TRBV7-2 with TRBJ2-2, with 8 bases that match TRBD2. Germline lookup yields CDR1 SGHTA and CDR2 FQGNSA. V was clipped by 0 bases and J by 6 bases; unmatched bases: 3. The CDR3 contains 15 residues. Looking up the rest from reference TRBV7-2 and TRBJ2-2 gives the full variable domain: GAGVSQSPSNKVTEKGKDVELRCDPISGHTALYWYRQSLGQGLEFLIYFQGNSAPDKSGLPSDRFSAERTGGSVSTLTIQRTQQEDSAVYLCASSLASGASGELFFGEGSRLTVL.

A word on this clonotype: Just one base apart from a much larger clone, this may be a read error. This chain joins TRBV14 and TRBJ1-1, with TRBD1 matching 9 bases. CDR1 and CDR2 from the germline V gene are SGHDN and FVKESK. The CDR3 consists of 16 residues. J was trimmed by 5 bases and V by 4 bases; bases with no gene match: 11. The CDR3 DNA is TGTGCCAGCAGCCCTGGACAGGGGTTGAATTGGACTGAAGCTTTCTTT. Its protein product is CASSPGQGLNWTEAFF.

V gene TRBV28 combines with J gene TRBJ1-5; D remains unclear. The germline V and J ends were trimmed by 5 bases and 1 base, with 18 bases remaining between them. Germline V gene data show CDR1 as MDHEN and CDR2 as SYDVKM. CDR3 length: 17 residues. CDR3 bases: TGTGCCAGCAGTACCCGTATAGGGCCCTCGAGCAATCAGCCCCAGCATTTT. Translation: CASSTRIGPSSNQPQHF.

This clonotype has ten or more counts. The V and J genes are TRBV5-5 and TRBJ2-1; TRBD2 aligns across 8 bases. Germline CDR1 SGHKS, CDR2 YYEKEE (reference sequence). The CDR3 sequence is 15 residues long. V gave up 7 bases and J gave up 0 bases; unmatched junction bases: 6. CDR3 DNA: TGTGCCAGCGGCGAGCGGGGGATCTCCTACAATGAGCAGTTCTTC. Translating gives CASGERGISYNEQFF.

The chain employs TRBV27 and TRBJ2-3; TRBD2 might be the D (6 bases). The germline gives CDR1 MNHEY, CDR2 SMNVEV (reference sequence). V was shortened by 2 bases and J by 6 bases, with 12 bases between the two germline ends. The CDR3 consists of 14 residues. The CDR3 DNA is TGTGCCAGCAGTTTAAAACTAGCTGGGGATACGCAGTATTTT. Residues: CASSLKLAGDTQYF.

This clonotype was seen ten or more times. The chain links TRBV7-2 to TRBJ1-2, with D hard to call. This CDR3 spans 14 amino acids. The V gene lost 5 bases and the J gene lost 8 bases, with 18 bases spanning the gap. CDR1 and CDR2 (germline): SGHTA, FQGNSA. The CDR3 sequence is CASSHSAASQGYTF. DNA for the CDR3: TGTGCCAGCAGCCATTCTGCGGCTTCCCAAGGCTACACCTTC. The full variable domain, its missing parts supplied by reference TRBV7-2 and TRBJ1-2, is GAGVSQSPSNKVTEKGKDVELRCDPISGHTALYWYRQSLGQGLEFLIYFQGNSAPDKSGLPSDRFSAERTGGSVSTLTIQRTQQEDSAVYLCASSHSAASQGYTFGSGTRLTVV.

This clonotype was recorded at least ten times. DNA for the CDR3: TGTGCCAGCAGCCCCAGGTTGGCCGGGGAGCTGTTTTTT. It is translated as CASSPRLAGELFF. The chain recombines TRBV7-6 with TRBJ2-2; D unclear. Trimming left V 5 bases short and J 6 bases short, with 10 bases between. Germline V lookup: CDR1 SGHVS, CDR2 FNYEAQ. This CDR3 has 13 residues.

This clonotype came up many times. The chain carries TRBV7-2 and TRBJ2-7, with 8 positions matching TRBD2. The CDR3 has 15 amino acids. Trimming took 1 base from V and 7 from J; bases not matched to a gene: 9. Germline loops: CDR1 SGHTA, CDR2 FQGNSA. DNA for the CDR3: TGTGCCAGCAGCTTAGGTCCGGGAGGGTTAGGGGAGCAGTACTTC. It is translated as CASSLGPGGLGEQYF.

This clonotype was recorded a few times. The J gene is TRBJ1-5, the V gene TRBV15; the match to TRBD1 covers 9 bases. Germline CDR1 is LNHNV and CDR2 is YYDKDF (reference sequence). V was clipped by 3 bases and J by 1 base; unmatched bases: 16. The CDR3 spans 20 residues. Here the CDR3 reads CATSSPPGQGSGGSNQPQHF. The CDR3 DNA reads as TGTGCCACCAGCAGCCCACCGGGACAGGGATCTGGTGGGAGCAATCAGCCCCAGCATTTT.

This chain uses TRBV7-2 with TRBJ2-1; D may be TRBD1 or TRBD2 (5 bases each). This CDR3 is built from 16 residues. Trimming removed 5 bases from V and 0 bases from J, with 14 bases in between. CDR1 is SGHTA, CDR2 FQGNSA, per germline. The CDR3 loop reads CASSTGLGNSYNEQFF. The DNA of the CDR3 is TGTGCCAGCAGCACGGGGCTAGGAAACTCCTACAATGAGCAGTTCTTC.

This CDR3 reads CSARWARGDNQPQHF. Here the CDR3 DNA reads TGCAGTGCTAGATGGGCACGGGGGGACAATCAGCCCCAGCATTTT. The chain is built from TRBV20-1 and TRBJ1-5; maybe TRBD1 (5 bases). Germline loops: CDR1 DFQATT, CDR2 SNEGSKA (reference sequence). The CDR3 has 15 residues. The germline V and J ends were trimmed by 2 bases and 3 bases, with 14 bases remaining between them.

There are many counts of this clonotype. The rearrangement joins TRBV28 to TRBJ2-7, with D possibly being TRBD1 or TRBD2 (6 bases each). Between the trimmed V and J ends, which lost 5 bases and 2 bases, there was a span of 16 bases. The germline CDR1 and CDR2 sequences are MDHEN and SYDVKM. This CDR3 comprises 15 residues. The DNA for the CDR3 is TGTGCCAGCAGTGGAGGGGGGCCGAACCCCTACGAGCAGTACTTC. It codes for CASSGGGPNPYEQYF.

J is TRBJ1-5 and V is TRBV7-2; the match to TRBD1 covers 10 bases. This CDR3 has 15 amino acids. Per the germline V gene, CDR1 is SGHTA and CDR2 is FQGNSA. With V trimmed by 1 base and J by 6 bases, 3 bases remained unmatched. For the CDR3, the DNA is TGTGCCAGCAGCTTAGGGGGGACAGGGGTTCAGCCCCAGCATTTT. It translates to CASSLGGTGVQPQHF.